A selection of T cell receptor beta chains follows, all from one sample in a study of blood T cell repertoires in COVID-19. TCRdb keeps only in-frame clones here, not all; method: immunoSEQ multiplex PCR. This table holds 350,000 to 550,000 clones, 75% to 90% found once. Sequenced sample: PBMCs or T cells enriched from blood (not recorded which). The receptors derive from a young man who had recovered from COVID-19. Each CDR3 is given without its conserved first and last residue.

v_call	cdr3_aa
TRBV5-1	ASSLLGSQETQY
TRBV27	ASSVRVSQPQH
TRBV5-1	ASSPRVGNTEAF
TRBV28	ASSFTRQDEKLF
TRBV28	ATTSRLLSQY
TRBV12-3/TRBV12-4	ASSPGNQPQH
TRBV5-6	ASSLWGREVGNTIY
TRBV4-2	ASRRDRVSGGYT
TRBV3-1/TRBV3-2	ASSQLPGQVTDTQY
TRBV27	ASSLRPGKNEQF
TRBV4-1	ASSQGTGITNYGYT
TRBV5-4	ASSLQDQETQY
TRBV5-1	ASSLGGNSGPQETQY
TRBV6-5	ASHRGRGYT
TRBV7-9	ASRPTGDSYEQY
TRBV10-2	ASSEARAEAF